This T cell receptor (beta chain) was captured in a study of T cell responses to AZD1222 COVID-19 vaccine. CDR3 length: 12 amino acids. V lost 0 bases to trimming and J lost 5 bases, with 5 bases between them. Per the germline V gene, CDR1 is SGHTS and CDR2 is YDEGEE. About this clone itself: What it binds is not known.

Points from the study as a whole: Regions left unmutated in variants are reportedly the target of nearly half of spike-specific TCRs.

Some clones are missing from TCRdb's copy, which holds only in-frame ones; the method was immunoSEQ multiplex PCR. The sample consists of 190,000 or so clones, roughly 91% of them appearing once. The specimen was peripheral blood, collected 28 days after the second AZD1222 dose. This clonotype originated in an adult who received the AZD1222 COVID-19 vaccine. This chain uses TRBV5-8 with TRBJ2-5; no clear D gene. In nucleotides, the CDR3 is TGTGCCAGCAGCTTGGCCGCGGAGACCCAGTACTTC. Encoded protein: CASSLAAETQYF.